Below, 32 T cell receptor beta chains from the same sample are listed, as sequenced in a study of CD8 T cells in Susac syndrome. RNA in amounts of roughly 0.5 to 1 ug was reverse transcribed with random hexamers. TCRdb re-called the immunoSEQ multiplex PCR reads through MiXCR, storing one row per CDR3 protein. The sample shows about 250,000 distinct CDR3 sequences, around 95% of them seen only once. The sequencing input was CD4+ T cells from PBMCs. The receptor set was obtained from a human donor with multiple sclerosis.

This CDR3 reads CASLDSVNGNTIYF. DNA for the CDR3: TGTGCCAGTTTAGACAGCGTTAACGGAAACACCATATATTTT. The chain employs TRBV28 and TRBJ1-3, with a weak D call TRBD1 (5 bases). The CDR3 length is 14 residues. Trimming took 9 bases from V and 4 from J, leaving 16 bases between them. The V gene's germline CDR1 is MDHEN and CDR2 SYDVKM.

The V and J genes are TRBV30 and TRBJ2-3, with TRBD2 matching 14 bases. The CDR3 contains 18 residues. CDR1 and CDR2 from the germline V gene are GTSNPN and SVGIG (reference sequence). After removal of 2 bases from V and 7 bases from J, the junction contained 14 bases not matched to a gene. CDR3 residues: CAWSSGLAGVEIGYTQYF. CDR3 DNA sequence: TGTGCCTGGAGTTCGGGACTAGCGGGAGTTGAAATCGGGTATACGCAGTATTTT.

The genes are TRBV29-1 and TRBJ1-1, with D perhaps TRBD1 (5 bases). The V gene's germline CDR1 is SQVTM and CDR2 ANQGSEA. The CDR3 is 12 residues long. V was trimmed by 6 bases and J by 1 base, leaving 9 bases between them. CDR3 region: CSVKTGNTEAFF. CDR3 coding DNA: TGCAGCGTGAAAACAGGGAACACTGAAGCTTTCTTT.

V and J are TRBV10-3 and TRBJ2-3; TRBD2 is a possible D gene (5 bases). V dropped 3 bases and J dropped 4 bases, with 5 bases sitting between them. The CDR3 runs to 12 residues. Germline V gene sequence: CDR1 ENHRY, CDR2 SYGVKD. The CDR3 DNA sequence: TGTGCCATCAGTGAACTAGCAGATACGCAGTATTTT. This encodes CAISELADTQYF.

The CDR3 coding sequence is TGCGCCAGCAGCTTACAAAGTACCGTAATGAACACTGAAGCTTTCTTT. Residues: CASSLQSTVMNTEAFF. This rearrangement joins TRBV5-1 to TRBJ1-1; the D is unclear. Per germline, CDR1 SGHRS and CDR2 YFSETQ. CDR3 length: 16 amino acids. Deletions cut 2 bases from V and 0 bases from J, with 14 bases between.

The chain uses TRBV7-2 and TRBJ2-1; 13 nucleotides agree with TRBD2. CDR1 is SGHTA and CDR2 is FQGNSA in the germline V gene. The CDR3 loop spans 22 amino acids. J gave up 0 bases and V 0 bases, and 14 bases lay outside the gene matches. The CDR3 bases are TGTGCCAGCAGCTTAGCGGGACTAGCGGGAATCGCGTGGGCCGGCTCCTACAATGAGCAGTTCTTC. This translates into CASSLAGLAGIAWAGSYNEQFF.

The chain has TRBV2 and TRBJ2-7, with a tentative D call TRBD1 (6 bases). Germline V CDR1 and CDR2: SNHLY, FYNNEI. The V end was cut by 6 bases, the J end by 6 bases, with 21 bases between. The CDR3 has 15 amino acids. The CDR3 sequence is CASRTSGGRDGEQYF. In DNA, the CDR3 is TGTGCCAGCAGGACTTCTGGGGGCAGGGACGGCGAGCAGTACTTC.

The V and J genes are TRBV5-6 and TRBJ1-5; TRBD1 is a possible D gene (5 bases). Germline CDR1 is SGHDT and CDR2 is YYEEEE. The CDR3 runs 14 residues. The V end was cut by 1 base, the J end by 7 bases, with 12 bases between. In DNA, the CDR3 is TGTGCCAGCAGCTTGAAGGGCGGGGCACAGCCCCAGCATTTT. Amino acid sequence: CASSLKGGAQPQHF. The full variable domain, completed using reference TRBV5-6 and TRBJ1-5, is DAGVTQSPTHLIKTRGQQVTLRCSPKSGHDTVSWYQQALGQGPQFIFQYYEEEERQRGNFPDRFSGHQFPNYSSELNVNALLLGDSALYLCASSLKGGAQPQHFGDGTRLSIL.

The rearrangement links TRBV5-6 to TRBJ2-2; no reliable D call. The CDR3 is made up of 15 amino acids. The V gene lost 4 bases and the J gene lost 1 base, with 11 bases spanning the gap. CDR1 is SGHDT, CDR2 YYEEEE, per germline. The CDR3 bases are TGTGCCAGCAGCGGGATAGGCAGGAACACCGGGGAGCTGTTTTTT. Residues: CASSGIGRNTGELFF.

The gene calls are TRBV19 and TRBJ2-7, with 8 bases fitting TRBD1. J was trimmed by 7 bases and V by 3 bases; bases with no gene match: 2. The CDR3 has 12 amino acids. CDR1 LNHDA and CDR2 SQIVND come from the germline V gene (reference sequence). DNA of the CDR3: TGTGCCAGTAGTATGACAGGGGAAGAGCAGTACTTC. Protein sequence: CASSMTGEEQYF.

The chain recombines TRBV2 with TRBJ2-4; D is unclear. This CDR3 is built from 18 residues. V was clipped by 0 bases and J by 0 bases, with 15 bases between them. Germline CDR1 reads SNHLY; CDR2 reads FYNNEI. In DNA form, the CDR3 reads TGTGCCAGCAGTGAAGCGGTCGTGCCGGGCCTAGCCAAAAACATTCAGTACTTC. Translated: CASSEAVVPGLAKNIQYF.

The genes are TRBV7-3 and TRBJ2-1; 8 bases are a match to TRBD2. Germline V gene lookup returns CDR1 SGHTA and CDR2 FQGTGA. V gave up 5 bases and J gave up 4 bases; unmatched junction bases: 10. This CDR3 has 16 residues. The CDR3 DNA is TGTGCCAGCAGCCCCGCGGCTAGCGGGCTTTACAATGAGCAGTTCTTC. The encoded protein is CASSPAASGLYNEQFF.

This sequence joins TRBV28 and TRBJ1-1; the D is unclear. The V and J ends lost 2 bases and 10 bases respectively, with 11 bases between them. Germline lookup yields CDR1 MDHEN and CDR2 SYDVKM. The CDR3 contains 12 residues. The chain's CDR3 is CASSLRVSLAFF. The CDR3, as DNA: TGTGCCAGCAGTTTAAGGGTGTCCTTAGCTTTCTTT.

This clonotype was detected once. The rearrangement uses TRBV2 and TRBJ1-5, with TRBD1 matching over 7 bases. The V and J ends lost 5 bases and 2 bases, in that order; junction bases with no gene match: 6. Per the germline V gene, CDR1 is SNHLY and CDR2 is FYNNEI. The CDR3 loop spans 15 amino acids. CDR3 in DNA: TGTGCCAGCAGTAGACAGGGAGGGGGCAATCAGCCCCAGCATTTT. Its translation is CASSRQGGGNQPQHF.

The chain carries TRBV28 and TRBJ2-7, with 7 bases aligning to TRBD1. With V trimmed by 6 bases and J by 3 bases, 8 bases remained unmatched. This CDR3 spans 14 amino acids. Germline V CDR1 and CDR2: MDHEN, SYDVKM. As DNA, the CDR3 is TGTGCCAGCAGCTCAGACAGGGACCGCTACGAGCAGTACTTC. Protein: CASSSDRDRYEQYF.

V and J are TRBV30 and TRBJ1-2; D perhaps matches TRBD1 (5 bases). The CDR3 has 11 residues. Deletions cut 2 bases from V and 8 bases from J, with 9 bases between. In germline, CDR1 is GTSNPN, CDR2 SVGIG (reference sequence). The CDR3 here is CAWSIGGGYTF. In DNA, the CDR3 is TGTGCCTGGAGTATCGGGGGGGGCTACACCTTC. Variable domain in full (rest from reference TRBV30 and TRBJ1-2): SQTIHQWPATLVQPVGSPLSLECTVEGTSNPNLYWYRQAAGRGLQLLFYSVGIGQISSEVPQNLSASRPQDRQFILSSKKLLLSDSGFYLCAWSIGGGYTFGSGTRLTVV.

This clonotype came up once. This chain links TRBV2 with TRBJ2-5, with D hard to call. The germline CDR1 and CDR2 sequences are SNHLY and FYNNEI. V dropped 3 bases and J dropped 2 bases, with 13 bases sitting between them. The CDR3 is made up of 15 amino acids. The CDR3 region has the DNA TGTGCCAGCAGTGATGAGGCTGTGAATCAAGAGACCCAGTACTTC. This codes for CASSDEAVNQETQYF.

The V gene is TRBV25-1, the J gene TRBJ1-4; D gene uncertain. This CDR3 is built from 13 residues. Germline loops: CDR1 MGHDK, CDR2 SYGVNS. V was pared by 5 bases and J by 7 bases, with 11 bases between. CDR3 in DNA: TGTGCCAGCAGTATTCCGGGGAGTGAAAAACTGTTTTTT. It specifies CASSIPGSEKLFF. Filled out from reference TRBV25-1 and TRBJ1-4, the complete variable domain reads EADIYQTPRYLVIGTGKKITLECSQTMGHDKMYWYQQDPGMELHLIHYSYGVNSTEKGDLSSESTVSRIRTEHFPLTLESARPSHTSQYLCASSIPGSEKLFFGSGTQLSVL.

The V and J genes are TRBV3-1 and TRBJ2-4; D remains ambiguous. V was pared by 3 bases and J by 1 base, with 10 bases between. CDR1 is LGHDT, CDR2 YNNKEL, per germline (reference sequence). The CDR3 contains 15 residues. The CDR3 DNA sequence: TGTGCCAGCAGCCATCATTTTGGGGCCAAAAACATTCAGTACTTC. Translating gives CASSHHFGAKNIQYF.

The chain carries TRBV6-5 and TRBJ1-2; 11 nucleotides match TRBD1. Trimming cost V 6 bases and J 2 bases; bases outside gene matches: 5. The V gene's germline CDR1 is MNHEY and CDR2 SVGAGI. The CDR3 runs to 15 residues. The CDR3 region is CASSHRTGGNYGYTF. The CDR3 coding sequence is TGTGCCAGCAGCCACAGGACAGGGGGCAACTATGGCTACACCTTC.

The chain recombines TRBV29-1 with TRBJ1-2; TRBD1 might be the D (5 bases). The length of the CDR3 is 13 residues. The V gene's germline CDR1 is SQVTM and CDR2 ANQGSEA. The V end was cut by 2 bases, the J end by 8 bases, with 15 bases between. The DNA of the CDR3 is TGCAGCGTTGAAATCGGCACAGGTCAGGGCTACACCTTC. As protein: CSVEIGTGQGYTF.

This chain joins TRBV12-5 and TRBJ2-3; D unresolved. This CDR3 comprises 16 residues. Per the germline V gene, CDR1 is LGHNT and CDR2 is FRNRAP. Trimming pared 2 bases from V and 1 base from J, leaving 13 bases between. The CDR3 is CASGLFLGQGTDTQYF. DNA of the CDR3: TGTGCTAGTGGTTTGTTCCTGGGTCAGGGCACAGATACGCAGTATTTT.

This chain uses TRBV21-1 with TRBJ1-3; the listed D gene, TRBD1, was not tested against the DNA. TRBV21-1 constitutes a pseudogene. The CDR3 sequence is 15 residues long. In DNA, the CDR3 is TGTGCCAGCGGCACCCAGGGTCAGCCTGGAAACACCATATATTTT. It yields the protein CASGTQGQPGNTIYF.

V gene TRBV23-1 combines with J gene TRBJ2-2, with 8 bases fitting TRBD2. TRBV23-1 is an open reading frame, and its role is uncertain. Germline trimming cut 7 bases from V and 3 bases from J; bases unmatched to any gene: 13. The CDR3 contains 17 residues. This chain's CDR3 is CASTLVEREGYTGELFF. CDR3 DNA sequence: TGCGCCAGCACCCTTGTCGAACGGGAGGGGTACACCGGGGAGCTGTTTTTT.

For the CDR3, the DNA is TGTGCCAGCAGCCAGGGACTAGCGGGAGGAGAGACCCAGTACTTC. It yields the protein CASSQGLAGGETQYF. This sequence joins TRBV7-9 and TRBJ2-5; 15 bases align to TRBD2. This CDR3 has 15 residues. Germline CDR1 reads SEHNR; CDR2 reads FQNEAQ (reference sequence). Trimming at V came to 5 bases and at J to 4 bases, leaving 2 bases not matched to a gene.

The rearrangement joins TRBV4-1 to TRBJ2-5; 11 bases align to TRBD2. The trim removed 3 bases at V and 2 bases at J, leaving 5 bases unmatched. Germline V CDR1 and CDR2: MGHRA, YSYEKL. The CDR3 covers 16 residues. CDR3 DNA sequence: TGCGCCAGCAGCCAGCCGGGGACTAGCGGACAAGAGACCCAGTACTTC. It yields the protein CASSQPGTSGQETQYF.

The J gene is TRBJ2-3, the V gene TRBV7-2; D is unclear. Germline CDR1 and CDR2: SGHTA and FQGNSA. V was pared by 4 bases and J by 0 bases, with 5 bases between. The CDR3 length is 13 residues. CDR3 nucleotides: TGTGCCAGCAGCTGGGTTAGCACAGATACGCAGTATTTT. It translates to CASSWVSTDTQYF.

The V call is TRBV12-3 or TRBV12-4, the J call TRBJ2-7; a weak D match, TRBD1 (6 bases). This CDR3 region has 14 residues. V was cut by 2 bases and J by 3 bases, with 11 bases left in between. Written as DNA, the CDR3 is TGTGCCAGCAGTTTATTTGCAGGGGACTACGAGCAGTACTTC. This codes for CASSLFAGDYEQYF.

The chain links TRBV3-1 to TRBJ2-1, with D possibly matching TRBD2 (5 bases). This CDR3 has 17 residues. Germline CDR1 and CDR2: LGHDT and YNNKEL (reference sequence). The V end was cut by 0 bases, the J end by 4 bases, with 16 bases between. CDR3 nucleotides: TGTGCCAGCAGCCAAGATGCGAGGCCTAGGAGGTACAATGAGCAGTTCTTC. Protein product: CASSQDARPRRYNEQFF.

The rearrangement joins TRBV10-3 to TRBJ2-7; TRBD1 agrees at 7 bases. Germline lookup yields CDR1 ENHRY and CDR2 SYGVKD. The CDR3 is 13 residues long. With 8 bases clipped from V and 7 bases from J, the junction kept 11 bases outside the gene matches. The CDR3 nucleotides read TGTGCCATCCAGGGGGTTCTGGGAGTTGAGCAGTACGTC. It yields the protein CAIQGVLGVEQYV.

V is TRBV12-3 or TRBV12-4 and J is TRBJ2-5, with D maybe TRBD1 (5 bases). Trimming shortened V by 6 bases and J by 7 bases, and 18 bases separated the two germline ends. The CDR3 runs to 14 residues. In nucleotides, the CDR3 is TGTGCCAGCAGCTGGGGCTACGACAGTGGGACCCAGTACTTC. This codes for CASSWGYDSGTQYF.

The chain combines TRBV23-1 with TRBJ2-7; possibly TRBD1 for D (6 bases). TRBV23-1 is an open reading frame, and its role is uncertain. V lost 3 bases to trimming and J lost 0 bases, with 9 bases between them. The CDR3 contains 14 residues. In DNA form, the CDR3 reads TGCGCCAGCAGTCACACAGGGAGCTCCTACGAGCAGTACTTC. It translates to CASSHTGSSYEQYF.